The 31 T cell receptor beta chains listed next were all sequenced from one sample in a study of human T cells and chemical hapten exposure. Indicated time point: patch test 2, 6 weeks after DPC sensitization. This sample's treatment: therapeutic diphenylcyclopropenone sensitization with weekly scalp DPC. MiXCR, run by TCRdb on the RACE reads, gives a single entry per CDR3 protein. Counted here are 80,000 to 100,000 distinct CDR3 sequences, roughly 10% occurring once; the ten biggest clones make up about 5%. This specimen consisted of whole blood, obtained in connection with sensitization to the hapten diphenylcyclopropenone (DPC). The receptors come from a woman in her fifties or sixties with alopecia areata. Some clones in this sample may be carry-over from other donors' samples.

This clonotype was counted only a few times. V is TRBV4-3 and J is TRBJ1-1; 9 positions match TRBD1. With V trimmed by 4 bases and J by 2 bases, 2 bases remained unmatched. Germline V gene sequence: CDR1 LGHNA, CDR2 YSLEER. The CDR3 has 14 amino acids. The CDR3 DNA sequence: TGCGCCAGCAGCCCGGGACAGGGTAACACTGAAGCTTTCTTT. Protein: CASSPGQGNTEAFF.

V is TRBV12-3 or TRBV12-4 and J is TRBJ2-7; D gene unclear. Trimming cost V 6 bases and J 0 bases, with 12 bases left between them. CDR3 size: 14 residues. In nucleotides, the CDR3 is TGTGCCAGCAGGGCCTCCAGGAGCTCCTACGAGCAGTACTTC. This encodes CASRASRSSYEQYF.

The rearrangement links TRBV20-1 to TRBJ1-1, with 7 bases fitting TRBD1. Unmatched junction bases numbered 3, after V lost 5 bases and J lost 0 bases. Germline V gene lookup returns CDR1 DFQATT and CDR2 SNEGSKA (reference sequence). This CDR3 region has 13 residues. CDR3: CSAPGQMNTEAFF. The CDR3 coding sequence is TGCAGTGCTCCGGGACAGATGAACACTGAAGCTTTCTTT.

This clonotype was picked up many times. The chain combines TRBV29-1 with TRBJ1-4; tentative D call: TRBD1 (5 bases). Germline-derived CDR1 and CDR2 are SQVTM and ANQGSEA. The CDR3 has 12 amino acids. V lost 4 bases and J lost 5, with 8 bases in between. The CDR3 nucleotides are TGCAGCGTTGGGCCAGGGAATGAAAAACTGTTTTTT. Encoded protein: CSVGPGNEKLFF.

This clonotype was seen a few times. The rearrangement uses TRBV7-2 and TRBJ1-1; no firm D call. Germline V CDR1 and CDR2: SGHTA, FQGNSA. The germline V and J ends were trimmed by 2 bases and 2 bases, with 9 bases remaining between them. The CDR3 is 14 residues long. CDR3 region: CASSLNAGNTEAFF. CDR3 in DNA: TGTGCCAGCAGCTTAAATGCGGGAAACACTGAAGCTTTCTTT.

By share, this clonotype ranks as medium-sized. The V and J genes are TRBV6-1 and TRBJ2-7; D is unclear. The V end was cut by 2 bases, the J end by 1 base, with 9 bases between. This CDR3 has 14 amino acids. The germline CDR1 and CDR2 sequences are MNHNS and SASEGT. CDR3 bases: TGTGCCAGCAGTGAACCCCGCAGATCCTACGAGCAGTACTTC. Its protein is CASSEPRRSYEQYF.

This clonotype has just a few counts. The genes are TRBV5-1 and TRBJ2-1, with D possibly TRBD1 on 6 matching bases. CDR1 SGHRS and CDR2 YFSETQ come from the germline V gene. Trimming removed 1 base at V and 7 bases at J, with 6 bases between. The CDR3 loop spans 12 amino acids. The chain's CDR3 is CASSLQGNEQFF. The CDR3 coding sequence is TGCGCCAGCAGCTTGCAGGGGAATGAGCAGTTCTTC.

This clonotype came up many times. The CDR3 DNA reads TGTGCCTGGAGCAGGGGGTTCGCTGAAGCTTTCTTT. Its translation: CAWSRGFAEAFF. The chain joins TRBV30 to TRBJ1-1; 7 bases fit TRBD1. After removal of 3 bases from V and 6 bases from J, the junction contained 4 bases not matched to a gene. The CDR3 contains 12 residues. CDR1 and CDR2 from the germline V gene are GTSNPN and SVGIG (reference sequence).

This clonotype was recorded many times. The chain employs TRBV27 and TRBJ1-5; 7 bases fit TRBD1. This CDR3 has 13 residues. Germline CDR1 is MNHEY and CDR2 is SMNVEV (reference sequence). V trimming: 10 bases; J trimming: 4 bases; junction bases outside the gene matches: 7. The CDR3: CATPTGLNQPQHF. CDR3 nucleotide sequence: TGTGCCACCCCGACAGGGTTGAATCAGCCCCAGCATTTT.

This clonotype has ten or more counts. This chain links TRBV5-5 with TRBJ2-3, with 10 bases lining up with TRBD1. The CDR3 is 16 residues long. Germline CDR1 and CDR2: SGHKS and YYEKEE (reference sequence). V lost 0 bases and J lost 4; bases outside the gene matches: 5. The CDR3 region has the DNA TGTGCCAGCAGCTTGGGAGACAGGGGGCGCGCAGATACGCAGTATTTT. Translation: CASSLGDRGRADTQYF. Variable domain in full (rest from reference TRBV5-5 and TRBJ2-3): DAGVTQSPTHLIKTRGQQVTLRCSPISGHKSVSWYQQVLGQGPQFIFQYYEKEERGRGNFPDRFSARQFPNYSSELNVNALLLGDSALYLCASSLGDRGRADTQYFGPGTRLTVL.

V and J are TRBV7-9 and TRBJ1-2; D ambiguous. V lost 5 bases, J lost 4 bases, and 8 bases lay in between. The CDR3 totals 12 residues. CDR1 and CDR2 from the germline V gene are SEHNR and FQNEAQ (reference sequence). CDR3 in amino acids: CASSPEGYGYTF. Here the CDR3 DNA reads TGTGCCAGCAGCCCAGAAGGCTATGGCTACACCTTC.

In this sample, this clonotype turned up many times. The chain joins TRBV29-1 to TRBJ2-4; no clear D gene. CDR1 SQVTM and CDR2 ANQGSEA come from the germline V gene. Trimming shortened V by 4 bases and J by 0 bases, and 13 bases separated the two germline ends. CDR3 length equals 15 residues. The CDR3 DNA sequence: TGCAGCGTTGGGATGGGGTGGCAAGCCAAAAACATTCAGTACTTC. Residues: CSVGMGWQAKNIQYF.

Many counts were recorded for this clonotype. This chain links TRBV6-2 or TRBV6-3 with TRBJ1-5, with 7 bases matching TRBD1. Germline values: CDR1 MNHEY, CDR2 SVGEGT. The ends lost 4 bases at V and 7 bases at J; junction bases unmatched: 13. CDR3 length: 16 residues. CDR3 amino acids: CASSSIGQVLGQPQHF. Written as DNA, the CDR3 is TGTGCCAGCAGTTCCATTGGACAGGTTTTAGGACAGCCCCAGCATTTT.

V and J are TRBV30 and TRBJ2-2; 7 nucleotides align to TRBD1. With V trimmed by 2 bases and J by 5 bases, 8 bases remained unmatched. The CDR3 is made up of 15 amino acids. The germline CDR1 and CDR2 sequences are GTSNPN and SVGIG (reference sequence). CDR3 nucleotide sequence: TGTGCCTGGAGTCCCCAGGCACAGGGGACCGGGGAGCTGTTTTTT. This gives the protein CAWSPQAQGTGELFF.

In this sample, this clonotype turned up many times. The CDR3 region is CASSLGTVVFEKLFF. CDR3 bases: TGCGCCAGCAGCTTAGGGACAGTGGTCTTTGAAAAACTGTTTTTT. This chain uses TRBV4-3 with TRBJ1-4; the match to TRBD1 covers 7 bases. Germline CDR1 is LGHNA and CDR2 is YSLEER. There are 15 residues in the CDR3. V lost 5 bases to trimming and J lost 7 bases; unmatched junction nucleotides: 10.

This clonotype was recorded at least ten times. This chain joins TRBV15 and TRBJ2-2, with a possible D match to TRBD2 (6 bases). The V end was cut by 1 base, the J end by 6 bases, with 9 bases between. Per germline, CDR1 LNHNV and CDR2 YYDKDF (reference sequence). There are 14 residues in the CDR3. CDR3: CATSRAGGAGELFF. CDR3 coding DNA: TGTGCCACCAGCAGAGCCGGAGGGGCCGGGGAGCTGTTTTTT. The complete variable domain, with remaining parts taken from reference TRBV15 and TRBJ2-2, reads DAMVIQNPRYQVTQFGKPVTLSCSQTLNHNVMYWYQQKSSQAPKLLFHYYDKDFNNEADTPDNFQSRRPNTSFCFLDIRSPGLGDTAMYLCATSRAGGAGELFFGEGSRLTVL.

By share, this clonotype ranks as medium-sized (0.01 to 0.1%). This chain joins TRBV20-1 and TRBJ2-1; 9 bases are a match to TRBD2. The CDR3 spans 14 residues. From germline, CDR1 is DFQATT and CDR2 SNEGSKA (reference sequence). The J segment lost 4 bases and the V segment lost 6 bases, leaving 7 bases of the junction unmatched. The CDR3 reads CSALLAGLYNEQFF. CDR3 DNA: TGCAGTGCCCTCCTAGCGGGACTATACAATGAGCAGTTCTTC.

The rearrangement links TRBV9 to TRBJ2-7; TRBD2 aligns across 11 bases. The CDR3 spans 15 residues. With V trimmed by 3 bases and J by 3 bases, 5 bases remained unmatched. Germline values: CDR1 SGDLS, CDR2 YYNGEE. CDR3 amino acids: CASSGLAGGIYEQYF. CDR3 sequence (DNA): TGTGCCAGCAGCGGTCTAGCGGGAGGCATCTACGAGCAGTACTTC.

This chain uses TRBV20-1 with TRBJ1-4; unclear D gene. V was cut by 6 bases and J by 0 bases, with 17 bases left in between. The CDR3 runs 16 residues. Germline lookup yields CDR1 DFQATT and CDR2 SNEGSKA (reference sequence). CDR3 sequence (DNA): TGCAGTGCGTCAGGACCTAGAGTAACAACTAATGAAAAACTGTTTTTT. This translates into CSASGPRVTTNEKLFF.

The sample holds a few counts of this clonotype. The rearrangement uses TRBV7-8 and TRBJ2-1, with 10 bases aligning to TRBD1. V lost 6 bases and J lost 1; bases outside the gene matches: 3. CDR3 length: 15 residues. Germline CDR1 and CDR2: SGHVS and FQNEAQ. The CDR3: CASRSDRGSYNEQFF. CDR3 nucleotides: TGTGCCAGCAGATCGGACAGGGGGTCCTACAATGAGCAGTTCTTC.

This clonotype has a count of ten or more. The chain joins TRBV11-2 to TRBJ2-1, with 9 nucleotides matching TRBD2. The CDR3 has 17 residues. J was trimmed by 6 bases and V by 5 bases; bases with no gene match: 14. The germline V gene has CDR1 SGHAT and CDR2 FQNNGV. CDR3 DNA: TGTGCCAGCAGCCCCCGGGAGCGGGGGGCGCCCATCAATGAGCAGTTCTTC. Protein: CASSPRERGAPINEQFF.

This sequence joins TRBV4-1 and TRBJ2-5; D gene ambiguous. Trimming removed 1 base at V and 5 bases at J, with 8 bases between. Germline loops: CDR1 MGHRA, CDR2 YSYEKL. The length of the CDR3 is 13 residues. The CDR3 sequence is CASSQGIGETQYF. CDR3 nucleotides: TGCGCCAGCAGCCAAGGAATCGGGGAGACCCAGTACTTC.

This clonotype showed up many times. The V call is TRBV3-1, the J call TRBJ2-1; 13 positions match TRBD2. V trimming: 4 bases; J trimming: 5 bases; junction bases outside the gene matches: 5. This CDR3 comprises 16 residues. CDR1 is LGHDT and CDR2 is YNNKEL in the germline V gene (reference sequence). CDR3 region: CASSLSLAGGHNEQFF. DNA for the CDR3: TGTGCCAGCAGCCTCTCACTAGCGGGAGGGCACAATGAGCAGTTCTTC.

This clonotype appeared a few times. The chain carries TRBV4-3 and TRBJ2-4; the D is unclear. The length of the CDR3 is 15 residues. Trimming took 0 bases from V and 5 from J, leaving 11 bases between them. Germline V gene data show CDR1 as LGHNA and CDR2 as YSLEER. The CDR3 protein is CASSQEGQSQNIQYF. CDR3 nucleotides: TGCGCCAGCAGCCAAGAAGGCCAGTCACAAAACATTCAGTACTTC.

CDR3: CATTLTGNTEAFF. CDR3 sequence (DNA): TGTGCCACCACCCTGACAGGGAACACTGAAGCTTTCTTT. V gene TRBV7-9 combines with J gene TRBJ1-1, with D possibly matching TRBD1 (6 bases). V lost 10 bases and J 1 base, leaving 13 bases between the germline ends. The germline CDR1 and CDR2 sequences are SEHNR and FQNEAQ (reference sequence). This CDR3 region has 13 residues.

This clonotype has a count of ten or more. This chain uses TRBV12-3 or TRBV12-4 with TRBJ1-1; TRBD1 matches at 7 bases. The CDR3 runs 15 residues. V trimming: 3 bases; J trimming: 5 bases; junction bases outside the gene matches: 9. The CDR3 here is CASSFAGQSRTEAFF. CDR3 in DNA: TGTGCCAGCAGTTTCGCGGGACAGTCGCGGACTGAAGCTTTCTTT.

The chain couples TRBV6-5 to TRBJ1-1; no clear D. V was trimmed by 6 bases and J by 1 base, leaving 9 bases between them. Germline V CDR1 and CDR2: MNHEY, SVGAGI. The CDR3 has 13 amino acids. DNA for the CDR3: TGTGCCAGCAGCGAGACACGGAACACTGAAGCTTTCTTT. It translates to CASSETRNTEAFF.

The chain employs TRBV6-2 or TRBV6-3 and TRBJ2-3; D may be TRBD1 or TRBD2 (5 bases each). This CDR3 has 20 amino acids. Trimming stripped 0 bases from V and 0 bases from J, with 22 bases between. From germline, CDR1 is MNHEY and CDR2 SVGEGT. CDR3 sequence reads: CASSYSMGVWSPRSTDTQYF. In nucleotides, the CDR3 is TGTGCCAGCAGTTACTCGATGGGGGTCTGGTCGCCGAGGAGCACAGATACGCAGTATTTT.

The chain links TRBV7-9 to TRBJ1-6, with D hard to call. Trimming took off 5 bases at V and 7 bases at J, with 12 bases between the two ends. Germline CDR1 reads SEHNR; CDR2 reads FQNEAQ (reference sequence). The CDR3 loop spans 14 amino acids. The CDR3 protein is CASSLSGTNSPLHF. As DNA, the CDR3 is TGTGCCAGCAGCCTCTCCGGCACCAATTCACCCCTCCACTTT.

This clonotype has more than one count but fewer than ten. This chain joins TRBV4-2 and TRBJ1-5; 8 bases are a match to TRBD1. The germline V gene has CDR1 LGHNA and CDR2 YNFKEQ. V lost 0 bases and J lost 6; bases outside the gene matches: 4. The CDR3 sequence is 15 residues long. CDR3: CASSQDGQGAQPQHF. The CDR3 coding sequence is TGTGCCAGCAGCCAAGATGGGCAGGGGGCTCAGCCCCAGCATTTT.

In its sample, this clonotype was seen many times. The rearrangement joins TRBV10-3 to TRBJ2-1; D remains ambiguous. The CDR3 spans 15 residues. Germline V gene lookup returns CDR1 ENHRY and CDR2 SYGVKD. Between the trimmed V and J ends, which lost 3 bases and 0 bases, there was a span of 9 bases. CDR3 coding DNA: TGTGCCATCAGTGATTCCGCGAGCTCCTACAATGAGCAGTTCTTC. Residues: CAISDSASSYNEQFF.